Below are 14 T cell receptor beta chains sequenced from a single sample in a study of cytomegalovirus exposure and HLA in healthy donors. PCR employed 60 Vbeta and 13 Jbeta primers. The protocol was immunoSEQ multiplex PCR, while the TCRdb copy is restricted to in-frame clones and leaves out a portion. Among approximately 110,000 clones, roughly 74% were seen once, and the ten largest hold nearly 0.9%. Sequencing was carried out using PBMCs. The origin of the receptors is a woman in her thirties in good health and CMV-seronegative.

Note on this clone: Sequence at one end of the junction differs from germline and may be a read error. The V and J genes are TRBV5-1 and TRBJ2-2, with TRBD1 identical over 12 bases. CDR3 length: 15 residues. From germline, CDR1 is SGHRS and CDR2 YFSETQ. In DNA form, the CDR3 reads TGCGCCAGCTCCTGGGGGACAGGGGGCTCCGGGGCGCTGTTTTTT. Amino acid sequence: CASSWGTGGSGALFF.

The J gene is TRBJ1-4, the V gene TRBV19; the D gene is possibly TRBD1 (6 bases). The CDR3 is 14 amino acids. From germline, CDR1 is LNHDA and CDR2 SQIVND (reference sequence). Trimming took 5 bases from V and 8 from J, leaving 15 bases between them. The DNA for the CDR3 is TGTGCCAGTAGTGGTGCCTTCCAGGGGGAAAAACTGTTTTTT. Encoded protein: CASSGAFQGEKLFF.

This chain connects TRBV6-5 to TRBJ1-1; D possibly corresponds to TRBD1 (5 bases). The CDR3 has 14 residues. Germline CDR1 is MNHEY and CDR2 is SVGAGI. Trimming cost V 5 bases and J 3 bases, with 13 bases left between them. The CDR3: CASSRDRRDTEAFF. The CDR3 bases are TGTGCCAGCAGTCGGGACCGGAGGGACACTGAAGCTTTCTTT.

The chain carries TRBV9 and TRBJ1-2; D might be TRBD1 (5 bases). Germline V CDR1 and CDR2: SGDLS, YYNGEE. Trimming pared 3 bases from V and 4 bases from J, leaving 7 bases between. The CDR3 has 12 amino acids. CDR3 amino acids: CASSAQGYGYTF. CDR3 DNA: TGTGCCAGCAGCGCTCAGGGCTATGGCTACACCTTC.

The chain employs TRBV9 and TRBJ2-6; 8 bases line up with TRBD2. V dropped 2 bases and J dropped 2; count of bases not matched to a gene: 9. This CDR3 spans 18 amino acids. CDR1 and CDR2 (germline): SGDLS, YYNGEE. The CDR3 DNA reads TGTGCCAGCAGCGTGGGGGGGCGGGGGGCGGCTGGGGCCAACGTCCTGACTTTC. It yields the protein CASSVGGRGAAGANVLTF.

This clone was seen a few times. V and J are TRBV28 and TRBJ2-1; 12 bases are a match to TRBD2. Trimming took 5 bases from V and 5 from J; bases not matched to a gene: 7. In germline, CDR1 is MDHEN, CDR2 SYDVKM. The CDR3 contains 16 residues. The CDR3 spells CASSPSLAGGHNEQFF. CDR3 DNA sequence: TGTGCCAGCAGTCCCTCCCTAGCGGGAGGGCACAATGAGCAGTTCTTC.

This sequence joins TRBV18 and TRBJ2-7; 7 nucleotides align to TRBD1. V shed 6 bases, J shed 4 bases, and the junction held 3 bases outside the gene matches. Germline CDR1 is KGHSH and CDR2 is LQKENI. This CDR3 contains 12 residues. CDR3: CASSRQGYEQYF. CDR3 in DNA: TGTGCCAGCTCTCGACAGGGATACGAGCAGTACTTC.

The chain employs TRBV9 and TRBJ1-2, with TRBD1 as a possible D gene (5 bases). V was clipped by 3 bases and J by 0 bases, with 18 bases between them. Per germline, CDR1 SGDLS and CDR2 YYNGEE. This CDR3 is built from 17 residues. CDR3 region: CASSGYGMTAPNYGYTF. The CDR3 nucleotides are TGTGCCAGCAGCGGGTACGGAATGACAGCCCCTAACTATGGCTACACCTTC.

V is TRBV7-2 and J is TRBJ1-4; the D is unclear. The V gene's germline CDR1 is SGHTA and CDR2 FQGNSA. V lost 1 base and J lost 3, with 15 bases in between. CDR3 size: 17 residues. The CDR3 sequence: CASSLGIGIRANEKLFF. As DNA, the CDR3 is TGTGCCAGCAGCTTAGGGATCGGGATAAGAGCTAATGAAAAACTGTTTTTT.

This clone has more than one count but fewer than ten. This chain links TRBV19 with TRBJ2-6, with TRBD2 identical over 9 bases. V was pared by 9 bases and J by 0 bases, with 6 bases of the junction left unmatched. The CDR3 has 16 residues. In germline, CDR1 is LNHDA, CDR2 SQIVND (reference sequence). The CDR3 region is CASNSGSSSGANVLTF. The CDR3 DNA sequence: TGTGCCAGCAATAGCGGGAGCAGCTCTGGGGCCAACGTCCTGACTTTC.

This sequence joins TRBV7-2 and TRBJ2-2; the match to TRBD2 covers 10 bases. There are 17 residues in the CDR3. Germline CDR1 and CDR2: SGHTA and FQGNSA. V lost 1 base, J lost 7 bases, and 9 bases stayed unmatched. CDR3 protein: CASSLGPAGGPLGELFF. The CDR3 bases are TGTGCCAGCAGCTTAGGACCAGCGGGAGGGCCCCTCGGGGAGCTGTTTTTT.

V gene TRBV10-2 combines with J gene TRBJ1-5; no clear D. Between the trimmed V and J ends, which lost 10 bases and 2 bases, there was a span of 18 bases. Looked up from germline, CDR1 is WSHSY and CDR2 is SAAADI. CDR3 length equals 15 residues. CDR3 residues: CATATYGKGNQPQHF. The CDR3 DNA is TGCGCCACCGCCACATACGGGAAGGGCAATCAGCCCCAGCATTTT.

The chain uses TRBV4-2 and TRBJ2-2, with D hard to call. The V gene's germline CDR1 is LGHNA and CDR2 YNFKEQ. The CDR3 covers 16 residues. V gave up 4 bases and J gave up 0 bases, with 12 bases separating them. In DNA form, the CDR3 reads TGTGCCAGCAGCCCTAAAACGCAATCGAACACCGGGGAGCTGTTTTTT. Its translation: CASSPKTQSNTGELFF.

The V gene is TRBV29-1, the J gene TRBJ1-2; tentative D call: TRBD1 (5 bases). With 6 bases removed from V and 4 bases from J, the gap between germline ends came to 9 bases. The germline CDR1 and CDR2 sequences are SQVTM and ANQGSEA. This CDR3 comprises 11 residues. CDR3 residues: CSVADSYGYTF. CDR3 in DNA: TGCAGCGTAGCTGACAGCTATGGCTACACCTTC.